These 22 T cell receptor beta chains originate from one sample sequenced in a study of T-cell reconstitution after alpha-beta-depleted transplantation in children. The TCRbeta library was prepared with unique molecular identifiers. A single record per CDR3 protein comes from TCRdb applying MiXCR to the PCR reads. The data show 200,000 to 300,000 distinct CDR3 sequences, under 30% seen once. Sample: PBMCs, taken before TCRalphabeta/CD19-depleted stem cell transplant. These receptors were obtained from a girl aged 2-10 years with Fanconi anemia, due to receive a stem cell transplant.

This clonotype was detected many times. The genes are TRBV29-1 and TRBJ2-3; possibly TRBD1 or TRBD2 for D (5 bases each). Trimming stripped 6 bases from V and 1 base from J, with 20 bases between. In germline, CDR1 is SQVTM, CDR2 ANQGSEA. The CDR3 sequence is 16 residues long. The chain's CDR3 is CSVAGANGLGTDTQYF. In nucleotides, the CDR3 is TGCAGCGTCGCCGGGGCCAACGGCCTAGGCACAGATACGCAGTATTTT.

There are many counts of this clonotype. The chain uses TRBV20-1 and TRBJ2-1; D could derive from TRBD1 or TRBD2 (5 bases each). This CDR3 is 14 amino acids long. From germline, CDR1 is DFQATT and CDR2 SNEGSKA (reference sequence). V lost 5 bases, J lost 7 bases, and 18 bases lay in between. Here the CDR3 reads CSAEKFPGTNEQFF. For the CDR3, the DNA is TGCAGTGCTGAGAAGTTCCCAGGGACGAATGAGCAGTTCTTC.

Only a few counts were recorded for this clonotype. J is TRBJ2-7 and V is TRBV15; 14 bases are a match to TRBD2. Germline V gene sequence: CDR1 LNHNV, CDR2 YYDKDF (reference sequence). This CDR3 has 19 amino acids. V dropped 5 bases and J dropped 4; count of bases not matched to a gene: 16. The CDR3 is CATSGIISGLAGVEYEQYF. The CDR3 nucleotides read TGTGCCACCAGCGGGATTATATCGGGACTAGCGGGAGTTGAGTACGAGCAGTACTTC.

There are many counts of this clonotype. The chain employs TRBV27 and TRBJ2-7; 15 bases match TRBD2. Germline CDR1 is MNHEY and CDR2 is SMNVEV (reference sequence). The CDR3 totals 18 residues. The J segment lost 4 bases and the V segment lost 1 base, leaving 8 bases of the junction unmatched. The CDR3 reads CASSLWGLAGGLSYEQYF. CDR3 coding DNA: TGTGCCAGCAGTTTATGGGGACTAGCGGGAGGCCTAAGTTACGAGCAGTACTTC.

Worth noting for this clonotype: Possible read error: a much larger clone is one base away. The V call is TRBV20-1, the J call TRBJ2-1, with D perhaps matching TRBD1 or TRBD2 (5 bases each). Deletions cut 3 bases from V and 2 bases from J, with 8 bases between. Germline V lookup: CDR1 DFQATT, CDR2 SNEGSKA (reference sequence). The CDR3 is 13 amino acids. The CDR3 sequence: CSASGATYNEQFF. In DNA form, the CDR3 reads TGCAGTGCTAGCGGGGCGACCTACAATGAGCAGTTCTTC.

In this sample, this clonotype turned up a few times. The chain is built from TRBV29-1 and TRBJ2-7, with TRBD1 as a possible D gene (5 bases). CDR1 SQVTM and CDR2 ANQGSEA come from the germline V gene. The CDR3 has 13 amino acids. Trimming stripped 3 bases from V and 5 bases from J, with 14 bases between. CDR3 sequence: CSVEAGNLNEQYF. As DNA, the CDR3 is TGCAGCGTTGAGGCAGGGAACCTTAACGAGCAGTACTTC.

The chain couples TRBV11-1 to TRBJ2-1; the D gene is possibly TRBD2 (6 bases). V lost 1 base and J lost 8, with 9 bases in between. Germline lookup yields CDR1 SGHAT and CDR2 FQDESV (reference sequence). The CDR3 has 13 amino acids. This chain's CDR3 is CASSLERDYEQFF. In nucleotides, the CDR3 is TGTGCCAGCAGCTTAGAACGGGACTATGAGCAGTTCTTC. The whole variable domain, filled in from reference TRBV11-1 and TRBJ2-1, reads EAEVAQSPRYKITEKSQAVAFWCDPISGHATLYWYRQILGQGPELLVQFQDESVVDDSQLPKDRFSAERLKGVDSTLKIQPAELGDSAMYLCASSLERDYEQFFGPGTRLTVL.

This clonotype appeared many times. V is TRBV5-5 and J is TRBJ2-1, with a possible D match to TRBD1 (5 bases). The ends were cut back, 0 bases at V and 5 bases at J, with 6 bases in the middle. The CDR3 sequence is 13 residues long. Germline loops: CDR1 SGHKS, CDR2 YYEKEE (reference sequence). CDR3: CASSLGGHNEQFF. The CDR3 DNA sequence: TGTGCCAGCAGCTTGGGGGGCCACAATGAGCAGTTCTTC.

Many counts were recorded for this clonotype. This sequence joins TRBV20-1 and TRBJ2-3; a possible D gene is TRBD2 (6 bases). The CDR3 is 16 amino acids. V was shortened by 3 bases and J by 2 bases, with 18 bases between the two germline ends. CDR1 and CDR2 from the germline V gene are DFQATT and SNEGSKA (reference sequence). CDR3 protein: CSARVEARGYTDTQYF. CDR3 nucleotides: TGCAGTGCTAGGGTTGAGGCGCGGGGATACACAGATACGCAGTATTTT.

The CDR3 here is CASSKPAGDYNEQFF. CDR3 coding DNA: TGTGCCAGCAGTAAACCAGCGGGAGACTACAATGAGCAGTTCTTC. The chain carries TRBV4-2 and TRBJ2-1, with 8 nucleotides matching TRBD2. CDR1 LGHNA and CDR2 YNFKEQ come from the germline V gene. V trimming: 6 bases; J trimming: 3 bases; junction bases outside the gene matches: 7. The CDR3 has 15 residues.

This clonotype was seen ten or more times. The chain combines TRBV29-1 with TRBJ1-2; weak D call: TRBD1 (5 bases). The ends were cut back, 4 bases at V and 5 bases at J, with 8 bases in the middle. There are 11 residues in the CDR3. Germline V lookup: CDR1 SQVTM, CDR2 ANQGSEA. CDR3 residues: CSVAQAYGYTF. The DNA of the CDR3 is TGCAGCGTTGCACAGGCTTATGGCTACACCTTC.

The V call is TRBV20-1, the J call TRBJ2-2, with 10 bases that match TRBD1. Trimming took 1 base from V and 4 from J; bases not matched to a gene: 3. The CDR3 loop spans 15 amino acids. Germline V lookup: CDR1 DFQATT, CDR2 SNEGSKA (reference sequence). CDR3 loop: CSARGTGGSTGELFF. CDR3 DNA: TGCAGTGCTAGAGGGACAGGGGGATCCACCGGGGAGCTGTTTTTT.

V gene TRBV20-1 combines with J gene TRBJ2-7; D is possibly TRBD2 (6 bases). The CDR3 totals 14 residues. V was shortened by 0 bases and J by 3 bases, with 12 bases between the two germline ends. Germline CDR1 and CDR2: DFQATT and SNEGSKA (reference sequence). The CDR3 DNA reads as TGCAGTGCTAGAGATATTTCTAGCGACTACGAGCAGTACTTC. It yields the protein CSARDISSDYEQYF.

This clonotype was recorded once. V is TRBV20-1 and J is TRBJ2-7, with TRBD1 identical over 9 bases. The CDR3 is 13 residues long. Losses at the gene ends were 3 bases for V and 4 bases for J; bases not matched to a gene: 4. Germline V gives CDR1 DFQATT, CDR2 SNEGSKA (reference sequence). CDR3 sequence (DNA): TGCAGTGCTAGGGGACAGGGTTTTTACGAGCAGTACTTC. Translation: CSARGQGFYEQYF.

The sample holds many counts of this clonotype. J is TRBJ1-1 and V is TRBV20-1; D gene unclear. Germline CDR1 is DFQATT and CDR2 is SNEGSKA (reference sequence). Trimming pared 6 bases from V and 1 base from J, leaving 9 bases between. This CDR3 is built from 12 residues. CDR3 region: CSAGSGNTEAFF. The CDR3 DNA reads as TGCAGTGCGGGGTCAGGGAACACTGAAGCTTTCTTT.

This clonotype was observed many times. For the CDR3, the DNA is TGTGCCAGCAGTTTTTGGGTAGGCACTGAAGCTTTCTTT. It translates to CASSFWVGTEAFF. The chain employs TRBV12-3 or TRBV12-4 and TRBJ1-1; D ambiguous. Trimming pared 3 bases from V and 4 bases from J, leaving 9 bases between. This CDR3 is built from 13 residues.

This clonotype was picked up many times. CDR3 sequence (DNA): TGTGCCATCAGGGACCCCGGACAGGTCTACGAGCAGTACTTC. Protein sequence: CAIRDPGQVYEQYF. V and J are TRBV10-3 and TRBJ2-7; 7 bases are a match to TRBD1. The V gene end was trimmed by 6 bases and the J gene end by 3 bases; junction bases not matched to a gene: 8. The CDR3 consists of 14 residues. CDR1 is ENHRY, CDR2 SYGVKD, per germline.

A few counts support this clonotype. The genes are TRBV11-3 and TRBJ2-7; D is ambiguous. This CDR3 comprises 15 residues. Trimming removed 0 bases from V and 0 bases from J, with 9 bases in between. Germline CDR1 is SGHNT and CDR2 is YENEEA. Here the CDR3 DNA reads TGTGCCAGCAGCTTAGAGTCGGGTATCTCCTACGAGCAGTACTTC. This encodes CASSLESGISYEQYF.

This clonotype appeared many times. The chain recombines TRBV4-2 with TRBJ2-3; 7 bases match TRBD2. The V gene end was trimmed by 4 bases and the J gene end by 0 bases; junction bases not matched to a gene: 4. The CDR3 runs to 15 residues. The germline V gene encodes CDR1 LGHNA and CDR2 YNFKEQ. CDR3 nucleotide sequence: TGTGCCAGCAGCCCCGGGGGGACTAGCACAGATACGCAGTATTTT. Translation gives CASSPGGTSTDTQYF.

This chain uses TRBV29-1 with TRBJ2-1; D may be TRBD2 (6 bases). V dropped 5 bases and J dropped 8 bases, with 22 bases sitting between them. Per germline, CDR1 SQVTM and CDR2 ANQGSEA. CDR3 length: 15 residues. The CDR3 region has the DNA TGCAGCGTTTATCTCCCCGGGAGCACGACCTATGAGCAGTTCTTC. Its translation: CSVYLPGSTTYEQFF.

The table lists this clonotype with many counts. The V gene is TRBV18, the J gene TRBJ2-7, with TRBD1 matching 10 bases. Germline CDR1 reads KGHSH; CDR2 reads LQKENI. J gave up 4 bases and V 3 bases, and 3 bases lay outside the gene matches. The CDR3 consists of 14 residues. The CDR3 nucleotides are TGTGCCAGCTCACCCGACAGGGGGCAGTACGAGCAGTACTTC. Protein product: CASSPDRGQYEQYF.

The V gene is TRBV20-1, the J gene TRBJ2-7, with D perhaps given as TRBD1 or TRBD2 (5 bases each). V lost 4 bases and J 7 bases, leaving 20 bases between the germline ends. CDR1 is DFQATT and CDR2 is SNEGSKA in the germline V gene (reference sequence). The CDR3 spans 14 residues. The CDR3 loop reads CSATGTPSKGEQYF. CDR3 DNA: TGCAGTGCTACCGGGACCCCGAGTAAGGGTGAGCAGTACTTC.